This TCR beta chain is from a study of blood T cell repertoires in COVID-19. Overall study context: COVID-19 samples from acute and convalescent phases originated in the United States, Italy and Spain. PBMCs, B-cell-depleted T cells, or T cells were the source of the cDNA or gDNA that made up the material.

Authors' analysis steps: For nucleated cells, counts were estimated from reference gene primer amplification. Produced via immunoSEQ multiplex PCR; TCRdb's table is partial and in-frame only. V, J and clone size derive from that table, while D and trimming were established from the DNA sequence. The data contain over 150,000 clones, over 65% of them singletons. The clonotype originates from a man of 80 years or more with acute or convalescent COVID-19. The source material was peripheral blood.

This chain's CDR3 is CASSEDAGTGLFLSYEQYV. The DNA for the CDR3 is TGTGCCAGCAGTGAAGACGCCGGGACAGGCCTTTTTTTGTCCTACGAGCAGTACGTC. The chain carries TRBV6-1 and TRBJ2-7; 8 bases line up with TRBD1. CDR1 and CDR2 from the germline V gene are MNHNS and SASEGT. V gave up 1 base and J gave up 1 base; unmatched junction bases: 15. The CDR3 loop spans 19 amino acids.